This TCR beta chain is from a study of shared clonotypes between healthy human individuals. Trimming shortened V by 5 bases and J by 0 bases, and 11 bases separated the two germline ends. This CDR3 region has 14 residues. The germline V gene encodes CDR1 SGHRS and CDR2 YFSETQ. Findings of the study overall: Although depth was large, rarefaction showed that sequencing of the sorted subsets was incomplete.

Details on this clone: Its target is unknown.

There were no recent acute infections or vaccinations among the donors, who were healthy HIV-negative adults. Profiling relied on immunoSEQ multiplex PCR, and the TCRdb table lists in-frame clones only, not all of them. The data hold 2 million to 2.5 million clones, with more than 85% observed a single time. Sequences were obtained from naive CD4+ T cells from PBMCs. Subset given: CD45RA+ positively selected. The TCR originated in a man younger than 35 in good health. Some clones in this sample may be carry-over from other donors' samples. This sequence joins TRBV5-1 and TRBJ1-1, with D unclear. The CDR3 region has the DNA TGCGCCAGCAGGGAGGCGGCAATGAACACTGAAGCTTTCTTT. It codes for CASREAAMNTEAFF. The full variable domain, its missing parts supplied by reference TRBV5-1 and TRBJ1-1, is KAGVTQTPRYLIKTRGQQVTLSCSPISGHRSVSWYQQTPGQGLQFLFEYFSETQRNKGNFPGRFSGRQFSNSRSEMNVSTLELGDSALYLCASREAAMNTEAFFGQGTRLTVV.